This T cell receptor beta chain was identified in a study of cytomegalovirus exposure and HLA in healthy donors. Broader study findings: Researchers catalogued over 150 TCR beta chains as cytomegalovirus-associated.

Deletions cut 4 bases from V and 0 bases from J, with 7 bases between. CDR1 and CDR2 from the germline V gene are KGHSH and LQKENI. The CDR3 runs 14 residues. On this clone: The target antigen is unknown.

60 Vbeta and 13 Jbeta primers were used in PCR. The protocol was immunoSEQ multiplex PCR, while the TCRdb copy is restricted to in-frame clones and leaves out a portion. The repertoire holds about 97,000 clones, with 77% as singletons. Material for sequencing was PBMCs. This clonotype was obtained from a male donor in good health and CMV-seropositive. V usage is TRBV18 and J usage is TRBJ1-5; tentative D call: TRBD1 (5 bases). CDR3 loop: CASSQGNSNQPQHF. The CDR3 DNA reads as TGTGCCAGCTCACAGGGGAATAGCAATCAGCCCCAGCATTTT.